These T cell receptor beta chains were read from a single sample in a study of regulatory T cells in long-lasting Graves disease. A single record per CDR3 protein comes from TCRdb applying MiXCR to the multiplex PCR reads. This table has just over 600,000 distinct CDR3 sequences, about 15% appearing once. This same sample was also part of a study on T cells in Graves' hyperthyroidism and ophthalmopathy.

Here the sequenced sample was peripheral blood mononuclear cells (PBMCs), taken at new diagnosis, from a patient treated with antithyroid drugs. Receptors were obtained from a woman under 40 with Graves disease. Each CDR3 is given with its conserved first and last residue. Fields, in order: V gene, D gene, J gene, clone size, CDR3 DNA, CDR3 protein. The D gene is left open where the match is weak. Clone size is stated in some rows and not others, as once, few, many or a class when expanded.

>TRBV2|-|TRBJ2-7|many
TGTGCCAGCAGTGTAGGACAAAACTACGAGCAGTACTTC
CASSVGQNYEQYF
>TRBV9|-|TRBJ1-1|many
TGTGCCAGCAGCGAAAGCATGAACACTGAAGCTTTCTTT
CASSESMNTEAFF
>TRBV30|TRBD1|TRBJ1-5|-
TGTGCCGCCACGACAGGGGCTAATCAGCCCCAGCATTTT
CAATTGANQPQHF
>TRBV29-1|TRBD2|TRBJ2-7|few
TGCAGCGTTGAAGGGCTAGCGGGAGGTCTATACGAGCAGTACTTC
CSVEGLAGGLYEQYF
>TRBV11-2|-|TRBJ2-5|many
TGTGCCAGCAGCTTAGGATCGGAGACCCAGTACTTC
CASSLGSETQYF
>TRBV7-2|TRBD2|TRBJ2-3|-
TGTGCCAGCAGCTGGGAGACTAGCGGGAGGAGTCTGCACCGCACAGATACGCAGTATTTT
CASSWETSGRSLHRTDTQYF
>TRBV28|-|TRBJ1-2|few
TGTGCCAGCAAAATCAGGTTGGGCGGCTACACCTTC
CASKIRLGGYTF
>TRBV20-1|-|TRBJ2-2|-
TGCAGTGCTGTCGGACTATTCAACACCGGGGAGCTGTTTTTT
CSAVGLFNTGELFF
>TRBV2|-|TRBJ1-6|-
TGTGCCAGCACGAATGGGGACATGGGGAATCCACCCCTCCACTTT
CASTNGDMGNPPLHF
>TRBV10-3|-|TRBJ2-5|many
TGTGCCATCAGTGATCAGGGGAGGGGAGAGACCCAGTACTTC
CAISDQGRGETQYF
>TRBV9|-|TRBJ1-3|-
TGTGCCAGCAGTGGGATCGGGGATGGAAACACCATATATTTT
CASSGIGDGNTIYF
>TRBV19|-|TRBJ2-1|-
TGTGCCAGTACCACCGCCGGGACTGGCCACAATGAGCAGTTCTTC
CASTTAGTGHNEQFF
>TRBV9|TRBD1|TRBJ2-2|-
TGTGCCAGCAGCCCCATACGACAGGGGAGAAAGGCCGGGGAGCTGTTTTTT
CASSPIRQGRKAGELFF
>TRBV10-3|-|TRBJ2-6|-
TGTGCCATCAGTGGCGACGGACCCTCTGGGGCCAACGTCCTGACTTTC
CAISGDGPSGANVLTF
>TRBV3-1|TRBD2|TRBJ2-1|-
TGTGCCAGCAGCCGAGGGACTAGCCTTCGGAATGAGCAGTTCTTC
CASSRGTSLRNEQFF
>TRBV9|-|TRBJ2-2|few
TGTGCCAGCAGCGGTACGGGAGACTGGATTACCGGGGAGCTGTTTTTT
CASSGTGDWITGELFF
>TRBV7-2|-|TRBJ2-7|many
TGTGCCAGCCTACCTCCGGACTCCTACGAGCAGTACTTC
CASLPPDSYEQYF
>TRBV6-1|-|TRBJ1-3|many
TGTGCCAGCAGACCACAGGGATCTGGAAACACCATATATTTT
CASRPQGSGNTIYF
>TRBV7-9|TRBD1|TRBJ1-1|many
TGTGCCAGCAGCTCGGACAACAGGGGCAACACTGAAGCTTTCTTT
CASSSDNRGNTEAFF
>TRBV3-1|-|TRBJ1-1|many
TGTGCCAGCAGACTTTCCAGGGCGACGGAAGCTTTCTTT
CASRLSRATEAFF
>TRBV20-1|-|TRBJ2-7|-
TGCAGTGCTCCCCGAAGCCCCTACGAGCAGTACTTC
CSAPRSPYEQYF
>TRBV28|-|TRBJ1-1|many
TGTGCCACTATAAGCCCGGAGAACACTGAAGCTTTCTTT
CATISPENTEAFF
>TRBV7-9|-|TRBJ2-7|few
TGTGCCAGCAGCTATGGGGCATCGCGTTACGAGCAGTACTTC
CASSYGASRYEQYF
>TRBV20-1|TRBD2|TRBJ2-2|once
TGCAGTGCTAATAGCGGGAGGGCCCGGACCGGGGAGCTGTTTTTT
CSANSGRARTGELFF
>TRBV29-1|-|TRBJ2-5|many
TGCAGCGCCACCCAAGAGACCCAGTACTTC
CSATQETQYF
>TRBV7-9|-|TRBJ2-1|once
TGTGCCAGCGGTTCATACGGACAGGGAGGGTCCTACAATGAGCAGTTCTTC
CASGSYGQGGSYNEQFF
>TRBV12-5|-|TRBJ2-1|many
TGTGCTAGTGGTTTGGTACTGGGACGAATTAGCGGCGACTCCTCAAAGAAGGACAATGAGCAGTTCTTC
CASGLVLGRISGDSSKKDNEQFF
>TRBV12-3/TRBV12-4|-|TRBJ1-1|-
TGTGCCAGCAGCCCCCGGACGCTTTTCTTGAACACTGAAGCTTTCTTT
CASSPRTLFLNTEAFF
>TRBV28|TRBD1|TRBJ2-2|few
TGTGCCAGCACAACAGGGGCCATGAACACCGGGGAGCTGTTTTTT
CASTTGAMNTGELFF
>TRBV2|TRBD2|TRBJ2-2|many
TGTGCCAGCAGTCGGGGGGAAAGGGAGCTGTTTTTT
CASSRGERELFF
>TRBV20-1|-|TRBJ1-5|few
TGCAGTGCTAGAATCGGGGGGAGTAGCAATCAGCCCCAGCATTTT
CSARIGGSSNQPQHF
>TRBV29-1|-|TRBJ2-1|many
TGCAGCGTTGAAGATTGGGTCCTGGGCTCCTACAATGAGCAGTTCTTC
CSVEDWVLGSYNEQFF
>TRBV3-1|TRBD1|TRBJ1-2|-
TGTGCCAGCAGCCAAGATCAGAAGGGGGCGAGCGGCTACACCTTC
CASSQDQKGASGYTF
>TRBV12-3/TRBV12-4|-|TRBJ1-2|many
TGTGCCAGCAGTTTATCTGAGACTCAAGGCTACACCTTC
CASSLSETQGYTF
>TRBV18|-|TRBJ2-5|many
TGTGCCAGCTCACCACGGCAGCAAGAGACCCAGTACTTC
CASSPRQQETQYF
>TRBV30|-|TRBJ2-1|-
TGTGCCTGGAGTGTATCCGCCGCGTACAATGAGCAGTTCTTC
CAWSVSAAYNEQFF
>TRBV28|TRBD1|TRBJ1-1|few
TGTGCTGACAGGGAAGCTGCTGAAGCTTTCTTT
CADREAAEAFF
>TRBV7-2|-|TRBJ2-3|-
TGTGCCAGCAGCTTCGACTCCCGCTCACCAGATACGCAGTATTTT
CASSFDSRSPDTQYF
>TRBV28|-|TRBJ2-1|many
TGTGCCAGCAGTCCCCTTGGCGGGGCCAACAATGAGCAGTTCTTC
CASSPLGGANNEQFF
>TRBV7-9|-|TRBJ2-5|-
TGTGCCACCAGCGTGGGAGTAGGCCAAGAGACCCAGTACTTC
CATSVGVGQETQYF
>TRBV4-1|TRBD1|TRBJ1-5|many
TGTGCCAGCAGTCAGGACAGGGATCAGCCCCAGCATTTT
CASSQDRDQPQHF
>TRBV4-1|-|TRBJ1-1|-
TGCGCCAGCAGCCAAGGTTGGACCATGAACACTGAAGCTTTCTTT
CASSQGWTMNTEAFF
>TRBV7-3|TRBD1|TRBJ2-7|-
TGTGCCAGCAGCTTAGCTACCGGGACAGGGCCGTTCGAGCAGTACTTC
CASSLATGTGPFEQYF
>TRBV29-1|-|TRBJ1-2|many
TGCAGCGTTGACAAGGGAGGGAACGGCTACACCTTC
CSVDKGGNGYTF
>TRBV4-2|-|TRBJ1-1|many
TGTGCCAGCAGCCAAGATTTGGTGGGAGGGGCCCAGAAGGCTTTCTTT
CASSQDLVGGAQKAFF